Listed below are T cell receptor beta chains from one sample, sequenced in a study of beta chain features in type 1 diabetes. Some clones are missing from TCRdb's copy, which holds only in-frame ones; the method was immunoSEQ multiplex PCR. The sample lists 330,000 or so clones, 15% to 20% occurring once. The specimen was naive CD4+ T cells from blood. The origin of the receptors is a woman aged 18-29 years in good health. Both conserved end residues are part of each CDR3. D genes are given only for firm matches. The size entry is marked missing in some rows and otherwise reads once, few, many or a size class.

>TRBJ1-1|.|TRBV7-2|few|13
TGTGCCAGCAAAGCAAACGTGAACACTGAAGCTTTCTTT
CASKANVNTEAFF
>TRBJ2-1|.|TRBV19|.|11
TGTGCCACCTCGGCCTACAATGAGCAGTTCTTC
CATSAYNEQFF
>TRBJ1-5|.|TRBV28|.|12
TGTGCCAGCAGTTCGGAGGTTCAGCCCCAGCATTTT
CASSSEVQPQHF
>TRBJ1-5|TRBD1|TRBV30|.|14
TGTGCCTCGGCGGGGACAGGAGAGAATCAGCCCCAGCATTTT
CASAGTGENQPQHF
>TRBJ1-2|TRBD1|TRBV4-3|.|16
TGCGCCAGCAGCCAAATTGCCGGGACAGTTTTTAATGGCTACACCTTC
CASSQIAGTVFNGYTF
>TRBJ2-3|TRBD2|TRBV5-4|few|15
TGTGCCAGCAGCTCCTGGAGGACTAGGGCAGATACGCAGTATTTT
CASSSWRTRADTQYF
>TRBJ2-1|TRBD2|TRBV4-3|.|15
TGCGCCAGCAGTCCCGGGGGGGCCCTCTACAATGAGCAGTTCTTC
CASSPGGALYNEQFF
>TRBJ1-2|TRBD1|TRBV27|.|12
TGTGCCAGCAGGGGGACAGGGATCGGCTACACCTTC
CASRGTGIGYTF
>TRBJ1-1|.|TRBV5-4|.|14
TGTGCCAGCAGAAGCAGGGGCTATGACACTGAAGCTTTCTTT
CASRSRGYDTEAFF
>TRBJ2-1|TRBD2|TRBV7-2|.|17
TGTGCCAGCAGCTTCGCATTACCGGGACTAGCGGGAAATGAGCAGTTCTTC
CASSFALPGLAGNEQFF
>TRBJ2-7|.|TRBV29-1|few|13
TGCAGCGCTCTGGGGCACTCTGGTGGCGAGCAGTACTTC
CSALGHSGGEQYF
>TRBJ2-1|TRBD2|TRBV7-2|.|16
TGTGCCAGCAGCTTACGAAGCGGGGGGGCGTTCAATGAGCAGTTCTTC
CASSLRSGGAFNEQFF
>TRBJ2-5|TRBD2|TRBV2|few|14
TGTGCCAGCAGTGAACTAGCGGGAGAAGAGACCCAGTACTTC
CASSELAGEETQYF
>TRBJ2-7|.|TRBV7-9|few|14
TGTGCCAGCAGCTTAGCTGGTGGCAGGGACGAGCAGTACTTC
CASSLAGGRDEQYF
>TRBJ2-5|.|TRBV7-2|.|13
TGTGCCAGCACCTTTCCGGGGATAGAGACCCAGTACTTC
CASTFPGIETQYF
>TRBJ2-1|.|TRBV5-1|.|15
TGCGCCAGCAGCTTGTCAGAGGGCTCCTACAATGAGCAGTTCTTC
CASSLSEGSYNEQFF
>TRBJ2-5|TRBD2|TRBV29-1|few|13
TGCAGCGTTGATACTAGCGGGCAAGAGACCCAGTACTTC
CSVDTSGQETQYF
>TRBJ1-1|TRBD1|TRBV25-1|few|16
TGTGCCAGCAGTGAATCCGGGACAGGGCTGAACACTGAAGCTTTCTTT
CASSESGTGLNTEAFF
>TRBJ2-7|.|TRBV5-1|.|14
TGCGCCAGCAGCTTGGATGAGCGGTCGCTGGAGCAGTACTTC
CASSLDERSLEQYF
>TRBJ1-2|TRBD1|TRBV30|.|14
TGTGCCTCTGGGGCGGACAGGGGAAGGTCGGGCTACACCTTC
CASGADRGRSGYTF
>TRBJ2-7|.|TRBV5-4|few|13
TGTGCCAGCAGCTTTCAGGGGAGCTACGAGCAGTACTTC
CASSFQGSYEQYF
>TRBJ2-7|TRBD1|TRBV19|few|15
TGTGCCAGTAATAACGACGGGACAGGGAACTACGAGCAGTACTTC
CASNNDGTGNYEQYF
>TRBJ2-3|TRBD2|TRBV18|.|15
TGTGCCAGCTCGTCGGCCAGCGGGAGTACAGATACGCAGTATTTT
CASSSASGSTDTQYF
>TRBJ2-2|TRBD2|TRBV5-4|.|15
TGTGCCAGCAGCTTGGCGGGGGGTAGAACCGGGGAGCTGTTTTTT
CASSLAGGRTGELFF
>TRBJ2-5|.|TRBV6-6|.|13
TGTGCCAGCGTACAGGGTCCCCAAGAGACCCAGTACTTC
CASVQGPQETQYF
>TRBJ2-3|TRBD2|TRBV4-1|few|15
TGCGCCAGCAGCCAGGGGGGGGTAGCCCGAAATACGCAGTATTTT
CASSQGGVARNTQYF
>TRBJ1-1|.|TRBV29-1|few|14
TGCAGCGTTTTATACACAGTATTCGACACTGAAGCTTTCTTT
CSVLYTVFDTEAFF
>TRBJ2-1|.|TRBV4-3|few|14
TGCGCCAGCAGCCAAGTAGGTCTTCGGGGTGAGCAGTTCTTC
CASSQVGLRGEQFF
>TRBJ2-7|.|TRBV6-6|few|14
TGTGCCAGCAGGGACACCCAGGGGCCCTACGAGCAGTACTTC
CASRDTQGPYEQYF
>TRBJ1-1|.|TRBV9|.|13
TGTGCCAGCAGCCCAACCGCGCATCCGTTAGCTTTCTTT
CASSPTAHPLAFF
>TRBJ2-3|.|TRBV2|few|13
TGTGCCAGCAGCCTCGCGGGAACAGATACGCAGTATTTT
CASSLAGTDTQYF
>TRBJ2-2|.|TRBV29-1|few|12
TGCAGCGTCGGCAGGGAGGCCGGGGAGCTGTTTTTT
CSVGREAGELFF
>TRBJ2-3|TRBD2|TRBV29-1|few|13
TGCAGCGTTCTAGCGGGAGGCACAGATACGCAGTATTTT
CSVLAGGTDTQYF
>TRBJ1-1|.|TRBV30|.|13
TGTGCCTGGAGGCGTACAGCGAACACTGAAGCTTTCTTT
CAWRRTANTEAFF
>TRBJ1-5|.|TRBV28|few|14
TGTGCCAGCAGTTTTGGGGGCAGTAATCAGCCCCAGCATTTT
CASSFGGSNQPQHF
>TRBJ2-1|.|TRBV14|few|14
TGTGCCAGCAGCTTCGGGAGCTCCTACAATGAGCAGTTCTTC
CASSFGSSYNEQFF
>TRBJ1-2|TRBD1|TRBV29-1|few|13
TGCAGCGTCGAACCCCGGGACAGCTATGGCTACACCTTC
CSVEPRDSYGYTF
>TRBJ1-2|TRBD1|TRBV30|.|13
TGTGCCTGGGGGGACAGGGGGCGGGACGGCTACACCTTC
CAWGDRGRDGYTF
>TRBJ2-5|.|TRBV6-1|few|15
TGTGCCACCCTAGCCGGACGGGGTATTCGAGAGACCCAGTACTTC
CATLAGRGIRETQYF
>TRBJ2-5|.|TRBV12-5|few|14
TGTGCTAGTGGTTTGGGGACTCTCCAAGAGACCCAGTACTTC
CASGLGTLQETQYF
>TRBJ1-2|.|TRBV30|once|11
TGTGCCTGGACGGGGGGCGGTGGCTACACCTTC
CAWTGGGGYTF
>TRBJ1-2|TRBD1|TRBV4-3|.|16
TGCGCCAGCAGCCAGGATATGACAGGGACTAACTATGGCTACACCTTC
CASSQDMTGTNYGYTF
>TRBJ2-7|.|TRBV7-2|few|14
TGTGCCAGCAGCTTAACGGGGGTTACCTACGAGCAGTACTTC
CASSLTGVTYEQYF
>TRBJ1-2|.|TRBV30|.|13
TGTGCCTGGAGGGAGACAGAACTCTATGGCTACACCTTC
CAWRETELYGYTF
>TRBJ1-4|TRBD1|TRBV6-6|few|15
TGTGCCAGCAGTGGACAGGGGGCGAGTAATGAAAAACTGTTTTTT
CASSGQGASNEKLFF
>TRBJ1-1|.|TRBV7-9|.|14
TGTGCCAGCAGCCCACTAACTGCTCAGATTGAAGCTTTCTTT
CASSPLTAQIEAFF
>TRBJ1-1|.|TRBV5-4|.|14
TGTGCCAGCAGCTTGGATCTCCTGAACACTGAAGCTTTCTTT
CASSLDLLNTEAFF
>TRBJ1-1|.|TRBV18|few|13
TGTGCCAGCTCACCAAGGGGCAACACTGAAGCTTTCTTT
CASSPRGNTEAFF
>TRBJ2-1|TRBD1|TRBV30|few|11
TGTGCCTGGAGTTATGGACAGGGGAAGTTCTTC
CAWSYGQGKFF
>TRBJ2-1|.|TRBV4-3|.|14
TGCGCCAGCAGCCAAGCGCCGGTGGTTGGTGAGCAGTTCTTC
CASSQAPVVGEQFF
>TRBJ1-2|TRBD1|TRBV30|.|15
TGTGCCTGGACCCTTCGCACAGGGGTGCGGTATGGCTACACCTTC
CAWTLRTGVRYGYTF
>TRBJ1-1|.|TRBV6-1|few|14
TGTGCCAGCAGTCCCTTGGGGGGGAACACTGAAGCTTTCTTT
CASSPLGGNTEAFF
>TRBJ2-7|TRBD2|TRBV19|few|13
TGTGCCAGCAGAAGCGGGGGGGCCGGGGAGCAGTACTTC
CASRSGGAGEQYF
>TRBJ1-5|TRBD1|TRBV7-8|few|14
TGTGCCAGCAGCCCTCGGACAGGGAATCAGCCCCAGCATTTT
CASSPRTGNQPQHF
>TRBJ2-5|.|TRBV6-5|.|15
TGTGCCAGCAATCCCTCCGGGGTCAGCAGGGAGACCCAGTACTTC
CASNPSGVSRETQYF
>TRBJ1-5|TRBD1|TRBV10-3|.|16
TGTGCCATCAGTGATACCAGGGGGATGGGCAATCAGCCCCAGCATTTT
CAISDTRGMGNQPQHF